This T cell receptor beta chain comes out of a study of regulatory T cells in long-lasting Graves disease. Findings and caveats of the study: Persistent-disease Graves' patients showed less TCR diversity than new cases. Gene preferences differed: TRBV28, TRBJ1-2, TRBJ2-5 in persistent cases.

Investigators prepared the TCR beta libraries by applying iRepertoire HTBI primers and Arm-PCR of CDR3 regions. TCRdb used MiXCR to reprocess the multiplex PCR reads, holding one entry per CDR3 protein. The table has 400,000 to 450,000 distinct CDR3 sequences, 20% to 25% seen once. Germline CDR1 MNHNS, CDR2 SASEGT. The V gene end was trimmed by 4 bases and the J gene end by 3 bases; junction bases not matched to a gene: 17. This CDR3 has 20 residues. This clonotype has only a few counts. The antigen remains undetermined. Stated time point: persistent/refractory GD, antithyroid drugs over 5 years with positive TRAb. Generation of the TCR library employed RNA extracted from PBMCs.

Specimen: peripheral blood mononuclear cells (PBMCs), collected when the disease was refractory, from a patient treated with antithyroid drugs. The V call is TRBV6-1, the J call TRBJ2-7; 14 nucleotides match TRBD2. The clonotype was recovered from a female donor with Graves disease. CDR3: CASSAYFSGTSGSWIYEQYF. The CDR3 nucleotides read TGTGCCAGCAGTGCATATTTCTCCGGGACTAGCGGGAGTTGGATCTACGAGCAGTACTTC.